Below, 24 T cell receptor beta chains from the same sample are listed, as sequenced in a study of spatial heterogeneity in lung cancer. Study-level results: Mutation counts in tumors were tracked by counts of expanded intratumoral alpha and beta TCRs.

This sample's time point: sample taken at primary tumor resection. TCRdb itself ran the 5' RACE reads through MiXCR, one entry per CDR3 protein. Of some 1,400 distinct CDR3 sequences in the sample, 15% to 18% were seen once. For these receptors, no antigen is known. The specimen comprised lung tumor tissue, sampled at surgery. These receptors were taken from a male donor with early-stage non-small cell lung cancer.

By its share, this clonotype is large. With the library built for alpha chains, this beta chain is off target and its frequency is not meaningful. CDR3 sequence: CAISSGGQGDEQYF. The CDR3 nucleotides are TGTGCCATCAGTTCAGGGGGCCAAGGGGACGAGCAGTACTTC. The chain is built from TRBV10-3 and TRBJ2-7; 8 bases line up with TRBD1. The CDR3 has 14 residues. Germline V gene lookup returns CDR1 ENHRY and CDR2 SYGVKD. V shed 5 bases, J shed 5 bases, and the junction held 8 bases outside the gene matches.

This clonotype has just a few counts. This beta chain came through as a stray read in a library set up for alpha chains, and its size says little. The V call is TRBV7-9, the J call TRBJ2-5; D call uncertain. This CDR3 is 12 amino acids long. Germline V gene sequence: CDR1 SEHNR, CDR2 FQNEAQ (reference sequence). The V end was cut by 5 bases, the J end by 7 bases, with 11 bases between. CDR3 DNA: TGTGCCAGCAGCCCCGCAGTTGGGACCCAGTACTTC. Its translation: CASSPAVGTQYF.

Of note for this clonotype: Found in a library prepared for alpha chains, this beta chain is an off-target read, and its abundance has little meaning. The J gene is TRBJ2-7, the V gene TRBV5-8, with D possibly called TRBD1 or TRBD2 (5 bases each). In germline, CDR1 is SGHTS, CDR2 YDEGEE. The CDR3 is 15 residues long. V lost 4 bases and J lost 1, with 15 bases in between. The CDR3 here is CASSPGRDPSYEQYF. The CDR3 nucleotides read TGTGCCAGCAGCCCCGGACGGGACCCTTCCTACGAGCAGTACTTC. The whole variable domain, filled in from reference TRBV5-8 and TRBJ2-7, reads EAGVTQSPTHLIKTRGQQATLRCSPISGHTSVYWYQQALGLGLQFLLWYDEGEERNRGNFPPRFSGRQFPNYSSELNVNALELEDSALYLCASSPGRDPSYEQYFGPGTRLTVT.

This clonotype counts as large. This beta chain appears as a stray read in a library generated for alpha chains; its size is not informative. This CDR3 is CASSEGRGHTGELFF. CDR3 DNA: TGTGCCAGCAGTGAAGGCAGGGGTCACACCGGGGAGCTGTTTTTT. This chain uses TRBV2 with TRBJ2-2; D possibly corresponds to TRBD1 (6 bases). Germline V gives CDR1 SNHLY, CDR2 FYNNEI. V gave up 1 base and J gave up 3 bases, with 9 bases separating them. The CDR3 has 15 amino acids. The entire variable domain, with the rest obtained from reference TRBV2 and TRBJ2-2, is as follows: EPEVTQTPSHQVTQMGQEVILRCVPISNHLYFYWYRQILGQKVEFLVSFYNNEISEKSEIFDDQFSVERPDGSNFTLKIRSTKLEDSAMYFCASSEGRGHTGELFFGEGSRLTVL.

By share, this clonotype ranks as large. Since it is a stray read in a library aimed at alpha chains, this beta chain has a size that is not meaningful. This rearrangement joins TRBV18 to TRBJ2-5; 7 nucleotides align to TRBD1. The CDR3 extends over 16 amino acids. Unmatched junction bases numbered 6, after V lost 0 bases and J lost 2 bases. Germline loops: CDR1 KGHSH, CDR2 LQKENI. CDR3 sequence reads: CASSPPGQILQETQYF. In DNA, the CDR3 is TGTGCCAGCTCACCACCGGGACAGATCTTACAAGAGACCCAGTACTTC.

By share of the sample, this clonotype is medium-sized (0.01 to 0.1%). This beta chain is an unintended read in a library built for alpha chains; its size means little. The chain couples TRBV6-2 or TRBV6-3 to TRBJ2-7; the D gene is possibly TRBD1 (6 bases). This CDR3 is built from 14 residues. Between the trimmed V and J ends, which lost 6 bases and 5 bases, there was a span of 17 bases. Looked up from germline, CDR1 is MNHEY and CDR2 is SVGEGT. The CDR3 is CASSPGTTSNEQYF. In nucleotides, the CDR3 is TGTGCCAGCAGCCCCGGGACAACATCGAACGAGCAGTACTTC.

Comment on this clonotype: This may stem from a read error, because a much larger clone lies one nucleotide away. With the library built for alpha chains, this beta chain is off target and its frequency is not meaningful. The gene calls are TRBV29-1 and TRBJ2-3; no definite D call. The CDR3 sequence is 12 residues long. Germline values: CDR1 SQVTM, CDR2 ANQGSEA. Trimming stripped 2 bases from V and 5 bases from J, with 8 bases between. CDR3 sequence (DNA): TGCAGCGTTGAAAAGGTCATAGATACGCAGTATTTT. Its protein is CSVEKVIDTQYF.

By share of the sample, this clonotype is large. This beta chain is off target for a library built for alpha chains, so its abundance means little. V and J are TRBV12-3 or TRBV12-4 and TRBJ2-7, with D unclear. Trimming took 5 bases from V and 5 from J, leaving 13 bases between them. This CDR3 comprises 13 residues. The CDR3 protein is CASSSRPAHEQYF. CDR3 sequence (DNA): TGTGCCAGCAGTAGCCGACCGGCCCACGAGCAGTACTTC.

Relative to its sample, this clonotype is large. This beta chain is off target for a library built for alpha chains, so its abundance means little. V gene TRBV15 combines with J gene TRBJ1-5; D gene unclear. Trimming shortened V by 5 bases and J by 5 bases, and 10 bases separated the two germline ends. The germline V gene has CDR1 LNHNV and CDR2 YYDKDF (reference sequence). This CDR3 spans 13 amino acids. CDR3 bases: TGTGCCACCAGCTTCCTAAAGGATCAGCCCCAGCATTTT. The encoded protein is CATSFLKDQPQHF.

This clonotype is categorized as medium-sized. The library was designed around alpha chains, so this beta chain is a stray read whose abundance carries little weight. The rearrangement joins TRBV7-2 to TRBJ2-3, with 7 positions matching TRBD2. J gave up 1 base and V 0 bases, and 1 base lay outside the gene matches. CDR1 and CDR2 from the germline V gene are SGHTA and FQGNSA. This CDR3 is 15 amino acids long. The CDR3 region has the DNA TGTGCCAGCAGCTTAGCGGCGGGGGGCACAGATACGCAGTATTTT. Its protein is CASSLAAGGTDTQYF. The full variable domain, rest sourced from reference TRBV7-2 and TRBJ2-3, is GAGVSQSPSNKVTEKGKDVELRCDPISGHTALYWYRQSLGQGLEFLIYFQGNSAPDKSGLPSDRFSAERTGGSVSTLTIQRTQQEDSAVYLCASSLAAGGTDTQYFGPGTRLTVL.

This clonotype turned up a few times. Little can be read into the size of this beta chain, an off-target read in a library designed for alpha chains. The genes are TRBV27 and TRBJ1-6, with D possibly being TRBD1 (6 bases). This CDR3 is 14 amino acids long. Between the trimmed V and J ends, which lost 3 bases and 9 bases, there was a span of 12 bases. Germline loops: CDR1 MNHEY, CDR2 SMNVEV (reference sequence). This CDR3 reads CASSFGQLRSPLHF. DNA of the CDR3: TGTGCCAGCAGTTTCGGACAGCTGCGTTCACCCCTCCACTTT.

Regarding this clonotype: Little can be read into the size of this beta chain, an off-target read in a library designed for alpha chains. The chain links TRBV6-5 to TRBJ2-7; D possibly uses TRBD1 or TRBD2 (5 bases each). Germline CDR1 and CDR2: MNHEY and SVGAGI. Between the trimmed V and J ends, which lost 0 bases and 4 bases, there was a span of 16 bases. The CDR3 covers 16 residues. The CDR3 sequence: CASSYSWGSKKYEQYF. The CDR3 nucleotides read TGTGCCAGCAGTTACTCATGGGGGTCTAAGAAATACGAGCAGTACTTC.

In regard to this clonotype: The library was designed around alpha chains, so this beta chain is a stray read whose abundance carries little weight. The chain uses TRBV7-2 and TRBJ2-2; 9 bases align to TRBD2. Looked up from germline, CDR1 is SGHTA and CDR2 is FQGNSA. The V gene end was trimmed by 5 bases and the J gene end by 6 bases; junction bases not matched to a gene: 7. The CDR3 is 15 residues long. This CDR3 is CASSPGRTSAGELFF. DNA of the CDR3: TGTGCCAGCAGCCCGGGCCGGACTAGCGCCGGGGAGCTGTTTTTT. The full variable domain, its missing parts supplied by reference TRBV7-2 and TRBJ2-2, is GAGVSQSPSNKVTEKGKDVELRCDPISGHTALYWYRQSLGQGLEFLIYFQGNSAPDKSGLPSDRFSAERTGGSVSTLTIQRTQQEDSAVYLCASSPGRTSAGELFFGEGSRLTVL.

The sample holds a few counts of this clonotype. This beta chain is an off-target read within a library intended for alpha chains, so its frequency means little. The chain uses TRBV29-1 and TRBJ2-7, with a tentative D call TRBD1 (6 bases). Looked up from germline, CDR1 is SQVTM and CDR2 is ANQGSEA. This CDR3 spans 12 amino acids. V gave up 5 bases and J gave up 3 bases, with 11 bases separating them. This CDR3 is CSVKWTDYEQYF. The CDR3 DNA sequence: TGCAGCGTTAAATGGACAGACTACGAGCAGTACTTC.

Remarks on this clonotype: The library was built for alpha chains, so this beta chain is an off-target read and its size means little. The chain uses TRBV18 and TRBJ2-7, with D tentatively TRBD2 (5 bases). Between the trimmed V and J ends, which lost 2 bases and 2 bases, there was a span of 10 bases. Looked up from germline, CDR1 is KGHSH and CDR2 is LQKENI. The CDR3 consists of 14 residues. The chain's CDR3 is CASSPSGYAYEQYF. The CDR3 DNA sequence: TGTGCCAGCTCACCAAGCGGCTATGCCTACGAGCAGTACTTC.

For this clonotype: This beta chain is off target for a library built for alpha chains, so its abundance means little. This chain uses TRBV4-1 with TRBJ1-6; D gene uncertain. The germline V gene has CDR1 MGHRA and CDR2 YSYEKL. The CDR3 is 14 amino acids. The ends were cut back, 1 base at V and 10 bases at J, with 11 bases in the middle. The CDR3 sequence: CASSQVNPGSPLHF. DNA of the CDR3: TGCGCCAGCAGCCAAGTAAACCCCGGCTCACCCCTCCACTTT.

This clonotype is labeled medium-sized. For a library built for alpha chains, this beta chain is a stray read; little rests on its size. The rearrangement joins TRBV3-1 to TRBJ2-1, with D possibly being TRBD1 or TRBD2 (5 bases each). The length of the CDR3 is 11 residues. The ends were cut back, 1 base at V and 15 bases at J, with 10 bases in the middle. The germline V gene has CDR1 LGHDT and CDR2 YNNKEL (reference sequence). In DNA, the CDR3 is TGTGCCAGCAGCCAAGTCCAGGGACGGTTCTTC. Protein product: CASSQVQGRFF.

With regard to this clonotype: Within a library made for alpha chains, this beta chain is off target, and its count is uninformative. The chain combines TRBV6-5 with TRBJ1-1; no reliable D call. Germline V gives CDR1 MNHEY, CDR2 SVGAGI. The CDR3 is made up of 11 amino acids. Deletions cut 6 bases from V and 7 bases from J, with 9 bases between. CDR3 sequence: CASRGSFEAFF. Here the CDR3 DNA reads TGTGCCAGCAGAGGCAGCTTTGAAGCTTTCTTT.

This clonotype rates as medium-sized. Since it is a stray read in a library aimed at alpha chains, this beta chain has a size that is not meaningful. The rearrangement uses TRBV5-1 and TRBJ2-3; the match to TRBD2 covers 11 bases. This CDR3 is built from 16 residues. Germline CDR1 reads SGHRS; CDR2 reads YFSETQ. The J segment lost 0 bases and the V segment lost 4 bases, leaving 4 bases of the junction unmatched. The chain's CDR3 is CASSPGLAASTDTQYF. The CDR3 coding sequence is TGCGCCAGCAGCCCGGGACTAGCGGCTAGCACAGATACGCAGTATTTT.

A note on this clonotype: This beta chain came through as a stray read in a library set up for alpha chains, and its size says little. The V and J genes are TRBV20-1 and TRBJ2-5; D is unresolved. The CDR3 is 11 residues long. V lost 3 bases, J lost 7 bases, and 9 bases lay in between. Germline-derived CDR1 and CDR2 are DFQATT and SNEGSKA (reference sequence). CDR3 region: CSASDRATQYF. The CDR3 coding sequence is TGCAGTGCTAGTGACCGGGCGACCCAGTACTTC.

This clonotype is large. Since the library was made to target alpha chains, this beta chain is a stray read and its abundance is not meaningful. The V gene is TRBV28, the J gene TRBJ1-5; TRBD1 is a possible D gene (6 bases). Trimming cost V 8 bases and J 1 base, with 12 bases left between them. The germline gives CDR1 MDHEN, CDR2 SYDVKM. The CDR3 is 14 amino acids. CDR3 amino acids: CASLAGDSNQPQHF. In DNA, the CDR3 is TGTGCCAGCCTGGCAGGGGACAGCAATCAGCCCCAGCATTTT.

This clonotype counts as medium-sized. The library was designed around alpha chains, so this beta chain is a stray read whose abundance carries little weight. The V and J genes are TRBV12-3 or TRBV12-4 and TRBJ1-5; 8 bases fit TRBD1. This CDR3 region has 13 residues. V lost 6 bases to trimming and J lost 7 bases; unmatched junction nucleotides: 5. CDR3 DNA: TGTGCCAGCAGGCCGACAGGGGTGCAGCCCCAGCATTTT. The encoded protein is CASRPTGVQPQHF.

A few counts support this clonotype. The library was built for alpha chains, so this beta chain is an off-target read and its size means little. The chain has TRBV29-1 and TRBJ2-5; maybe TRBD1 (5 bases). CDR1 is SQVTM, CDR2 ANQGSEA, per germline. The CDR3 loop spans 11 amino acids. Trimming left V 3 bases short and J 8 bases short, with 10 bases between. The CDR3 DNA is TGCAGCGTTGATGGTGGGGCTACCCAGTACTTC. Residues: CSVDGGATQYF.

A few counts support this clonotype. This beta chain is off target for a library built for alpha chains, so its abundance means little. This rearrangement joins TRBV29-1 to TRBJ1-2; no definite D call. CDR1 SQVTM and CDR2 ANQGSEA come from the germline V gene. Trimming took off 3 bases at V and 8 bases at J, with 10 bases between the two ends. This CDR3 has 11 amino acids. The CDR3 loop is CSVEEGRGYTF. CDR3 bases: TGCAGCGTTGAGGAGGGTCGGGGCTACACCTTC.